A selection of T cell receptor beta chains follows, all from one sample in a study of T cell repertoires in cytomegalovirus infection. The antigens for these receptors are not known. TCRdb processed the reads anew with MiXCR; each CDR3 protein has one entry. The data show about 110,000 distinct CDR3 sequences, under 50% seen once. Sequenced material: CD8+ T cells from cultured PBMCs, taken from culture after CMV antigen stimulation. The receptor set was obtained from a human donor in good health (CMV status not recorded). Some clones in this sample may be carry-over from other donors' samples. Both conserved end residues are trimmed from each CDR3. The order of the fields is V gene, CDR3 protein.

TRBV28 ASSLGSGTGDTQY
TRBV28 ASSPYGQGAFYEQY
TRBV12-3/TRBV12-4 ASSFGGTALETQY
TRBV25-1 ASTWTGLTDTQY
TRBV14 ASRRENTGELF
TRBV12-3/TRBV12-4 ASSFTRGRDEQF
TRBV7-6 ASSGRGWPDTQY
TRBV2 ASKTVGGELF
TRBV25-1 ASADLRGDTQY
TRBV12-3/TRBV12-4 ASRYAGQPQH
TRBV27 ASSLGGLGKLF
TRBV19 ASSETVLNTEAF
TRBV12-3/TRBV12-4 ASRGTGPSSGANVLT
TRBV12-5 ASGLGLDQPQH
TRBV7-3 ASSSSDGSLVKQY
TRBV2 ASTLPWDTEPGYT
TRBV29-1 SVVGIRGNSGNTIY
TRBV12-3/TRBV12-4 ASSLGGGPLDEQY
TRBV20-1 SAVDRDTLH
TRBV7-6 ASSLVSGGASTDTQY
TRBV28 ASRFQMGAEAF
TRBV12-3/TRBV12-4 ASSFTQGNNEQF
TRBV29-1 SATGGSDLTQY
TRBV19 ASTTGGNTEAF
TRBV12-3/TRBV12-4 ASSLEGGPQETQY